What follows is one T cell receptor beta chain and its context. What it recognizes is unknown. The data stem from a study of T cell repertoires in cytomegalovirus infection. Overall study context: CMV epitopes in the study were HLA-C-restricted (recently identified) and HLA-B-restricted (well studied). Indications came from public TCR beta signatures; they pointed to CMV infection and to a matching HLA type. Overall study findings and caveats: Cumulated frequencies of public TCR beta families served to identify carriers of CMV plus the relevant HLA.

TCRdb analysed the reads with MiXCR anew, one entry per CDR3 protein. The sample contains around 710,000 distinct CDR3 sequences, around 29% of which appear only once. Between the trimmed V and J ends, which lost 0 bases and 7 bases, there was a span of 10 bases. Germline V lookup: CDR1 SGHVS, CDR2 FNYEAQ. CDR3 size: 14 residues. This specimen was cultured CD8+ T cells from PBMCs, taken from culture after CMV antigen stimulation. The source is a human donor in good health (CMV status not recorded). Some clones in this sample may be carry-over from other donors' samples. The chain employs TRBV7-6 and TRBJ1-5, with TRBD1 as a possible D gene (6 bases). The CDR3 DNA is TGTGCCAGCAGCTTAGCTGAGGGGGGACAGCCCCAGCATTTT. It yields the protein CASSLAEGGQPQHF.